This TCR beta chain was retrieved from a study of blood T cells in healthy people across ages. Overall study findings and caveats: Diversity of TCR beta per million T cells declined in a roughly linear way with age. Naive and antigen-experienced cells could not be conclusively compared, given unsorted PBMCs.

Peripheral blood from each donor was collected in a volume of 8 to 10 milliliters. With respect to this clonotype: Its specificity is unknown.

Trimming cost V 3 bases and J 14 bases, with 11 bases left between them. This CDR3 is 12 amino acids long. Using a J-beta primer mix together with a sample-barcoded 5' primer, a second PCR was run for about 6 to 12 cycles. Each cDNA molecule carried a tag from a template-switch adaptor that contained 12 random nucleotides. TCRdb re-called the 5' RACE reads through MiXCR, storing one row per CDR3 protein. The sample carries 1.8 million or so distinct CDR3 sequences, around 42% recorded once. This receptor was taken from a human donor in good health. The specimen sequenced was blood. The gene calls are TRBV12-3 or TRBV12-4 and TRBJ1-6, with no clear D. CDR3 nucleotide sequence: TGTGCCAGCAGTTTTGGCACTCTTGCCCTCCACTTT. Protein product: CASSFGTLALHF.